This T cell receptor beta chain emerged from a study of T cell clones after liver transplantation. Germline loops: CDR1 SGHDN, CDR2 FVKESK. V was shortened by 0 bases and J by 9 bases, with 9 bases between the two germline ends. The CDR3 totals 13 residues. Repertoires were generated with immunoSEQ multiplex PCR, while TCRdb's copy carries only in-frame clones and drops some. The sample lists roughly 100,000 clones, approximately 85% occurring once. Here the sequenced sample was CD4+ T cells from blood, taken before liver transplant. This rearrangement joins TRBV14 to TRBJ2-1; D uncertain. The source is a human donor who received a liver transplant. The CDR3 coding sequence is TGTGCCAGCAGCCAAGATCCGAGGTTTGAGCAGTTCTTC. This sequence encodes CASSQDPRFEQFF.